This TCR beta chain was recovered during a study of monozygotic twins with inflammatory bowel disease. After re-calling the 5' RACE reads, TCRdb lists one entry per CDR3 protein, DNA absent. The sample has approximately 340,000 distinct CDR3 sequences, and its top ten clones hold around 2%. This CDR3 comprises 15 residues. Germline V gives CDR1 DFQATT, CDR2 SNEGSKA (reference sequence). The sequencing sample was made of blood. V gene TRBV20-1 combines with J gene TRBJ2-2; without DNA, the TCRdb call of TRBD1 cannot be checked. The TCR sequence derives from a human donor with ulcerative colitis or Crohn's disease, or a healthy co-twin of an affected twin (not recorded which). The CDR3 region is CSARDRTGLTGELFF.